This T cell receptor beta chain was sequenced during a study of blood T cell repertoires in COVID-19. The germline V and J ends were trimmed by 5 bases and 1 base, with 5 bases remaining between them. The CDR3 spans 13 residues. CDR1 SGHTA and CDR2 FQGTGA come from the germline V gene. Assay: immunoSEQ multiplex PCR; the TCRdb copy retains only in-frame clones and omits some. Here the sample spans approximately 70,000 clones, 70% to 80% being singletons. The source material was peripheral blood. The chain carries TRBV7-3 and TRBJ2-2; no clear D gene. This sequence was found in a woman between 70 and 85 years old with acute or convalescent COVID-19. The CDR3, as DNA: TGTGCCAGCAGCCCCCAGAACACCGGGGAGCTGTTTTTT. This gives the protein CASSPQNTGELFF.